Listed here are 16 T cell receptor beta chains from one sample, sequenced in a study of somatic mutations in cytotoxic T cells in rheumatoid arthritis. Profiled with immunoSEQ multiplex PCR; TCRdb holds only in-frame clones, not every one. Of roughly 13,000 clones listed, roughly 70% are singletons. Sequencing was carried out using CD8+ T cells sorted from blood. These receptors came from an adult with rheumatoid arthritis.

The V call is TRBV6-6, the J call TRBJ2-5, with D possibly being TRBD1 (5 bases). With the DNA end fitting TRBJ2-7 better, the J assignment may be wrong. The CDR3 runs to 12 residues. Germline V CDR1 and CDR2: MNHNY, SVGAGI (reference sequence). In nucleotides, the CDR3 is TGTGCCAGCGGGGCAGGTACCTACGAGCAGTACTTC. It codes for CASGAGTYEQYF.

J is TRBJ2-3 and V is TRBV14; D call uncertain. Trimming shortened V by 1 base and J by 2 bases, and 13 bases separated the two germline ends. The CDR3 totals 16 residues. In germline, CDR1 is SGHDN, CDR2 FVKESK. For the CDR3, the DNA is TGTGCCAGCAGCCAAGGATTTGGCGGATACACAGATACGCAGTATTTT. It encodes CASSQGFGGYTDTQYF.

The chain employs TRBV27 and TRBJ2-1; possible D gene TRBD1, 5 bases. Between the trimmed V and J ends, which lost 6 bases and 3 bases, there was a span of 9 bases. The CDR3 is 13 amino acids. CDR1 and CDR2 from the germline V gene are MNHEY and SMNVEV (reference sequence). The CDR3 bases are TGTGCCAGCAGCAGGGATAACTACAATGAGCAGTTCTTC. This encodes CASSRDNYNEQFF.

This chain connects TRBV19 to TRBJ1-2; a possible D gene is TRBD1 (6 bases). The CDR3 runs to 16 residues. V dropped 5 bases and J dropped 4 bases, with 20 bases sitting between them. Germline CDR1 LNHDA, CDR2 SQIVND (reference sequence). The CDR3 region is CASSQPQGPLGYGYTF. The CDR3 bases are TGTGCCAGTAGTCAGCCACAGGGACCCTTGGGCTATGGCTACACCTTC.

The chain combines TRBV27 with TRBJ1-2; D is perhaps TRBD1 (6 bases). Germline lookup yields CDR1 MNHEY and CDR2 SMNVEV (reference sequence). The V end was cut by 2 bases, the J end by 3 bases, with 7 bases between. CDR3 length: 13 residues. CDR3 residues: CASSLNRDYGYTF. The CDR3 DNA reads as TGTGCCAGCAGTTTAAACAGGGACTATGGCTACACCTTC.

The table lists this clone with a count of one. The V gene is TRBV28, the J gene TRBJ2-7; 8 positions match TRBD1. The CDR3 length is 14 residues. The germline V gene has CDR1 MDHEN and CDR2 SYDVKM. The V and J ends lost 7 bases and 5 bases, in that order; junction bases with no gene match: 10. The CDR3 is CASKITGGRHEQYF. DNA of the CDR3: TGTGCCAGCAAAATTACAGGGGGTCGGCACGAGCAGTACTTC.

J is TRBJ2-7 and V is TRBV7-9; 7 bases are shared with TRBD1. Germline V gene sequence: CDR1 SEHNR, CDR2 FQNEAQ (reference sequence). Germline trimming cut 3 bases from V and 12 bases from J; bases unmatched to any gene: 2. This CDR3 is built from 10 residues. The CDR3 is CASSFGDRYF. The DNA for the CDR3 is TGTGCCAGCAGCTTCGGGGACAGGTACTTC.

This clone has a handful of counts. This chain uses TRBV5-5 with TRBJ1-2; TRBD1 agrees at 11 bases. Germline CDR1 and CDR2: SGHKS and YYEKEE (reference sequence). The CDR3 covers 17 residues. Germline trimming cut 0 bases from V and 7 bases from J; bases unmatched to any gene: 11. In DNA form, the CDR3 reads TGTGCCAGCAGCTTGGAATTCCTAGGACAGGGGGCGGGTGGCTACACCTTC. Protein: CASSLEFLGQGAGGYTF.

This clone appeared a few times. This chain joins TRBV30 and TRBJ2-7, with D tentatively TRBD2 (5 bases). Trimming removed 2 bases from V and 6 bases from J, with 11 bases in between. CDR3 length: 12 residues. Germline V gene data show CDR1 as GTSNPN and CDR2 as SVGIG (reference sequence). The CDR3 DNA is TGTGCCTGGAGTCTAGCCCGGGGCGAGCAGTACTTC. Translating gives CAWSLARGEQYF.

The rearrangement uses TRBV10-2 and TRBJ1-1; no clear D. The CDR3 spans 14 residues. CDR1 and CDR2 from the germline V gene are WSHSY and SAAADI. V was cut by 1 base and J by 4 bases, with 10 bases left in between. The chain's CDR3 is CASSEFRPGTEAFF. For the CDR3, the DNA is TGCGCCAGCAGTGAGTTCCGGCCGGGCACTGAAGCTTTCTTT.

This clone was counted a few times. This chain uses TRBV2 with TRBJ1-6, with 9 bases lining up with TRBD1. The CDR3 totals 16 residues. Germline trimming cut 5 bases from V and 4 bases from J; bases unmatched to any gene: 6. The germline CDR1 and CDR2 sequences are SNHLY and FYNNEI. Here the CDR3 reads CASSRTGAIYNSPLHF. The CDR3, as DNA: TGTGCCAGCAGTCGGACAGGGGCGATTTATAATTCACCCCTCCACTTT.

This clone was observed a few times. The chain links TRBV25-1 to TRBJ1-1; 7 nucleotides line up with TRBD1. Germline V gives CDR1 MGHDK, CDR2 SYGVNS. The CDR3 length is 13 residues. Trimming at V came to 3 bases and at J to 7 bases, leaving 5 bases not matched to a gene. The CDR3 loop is CASSEGQTFEAFF. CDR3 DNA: TGTGCCAGCAGTGAGGGACAGACATTTGAAGCTTTCTTT.

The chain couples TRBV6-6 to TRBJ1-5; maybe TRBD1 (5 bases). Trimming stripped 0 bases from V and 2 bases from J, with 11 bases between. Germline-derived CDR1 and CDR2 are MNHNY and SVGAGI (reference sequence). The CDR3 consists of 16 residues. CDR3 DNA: TGTGCCAGCAGTTACTCGATAAGAGGGGGCAATCAGCCCCAGCATTTT. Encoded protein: CASSYSIRGGNQPQHF.

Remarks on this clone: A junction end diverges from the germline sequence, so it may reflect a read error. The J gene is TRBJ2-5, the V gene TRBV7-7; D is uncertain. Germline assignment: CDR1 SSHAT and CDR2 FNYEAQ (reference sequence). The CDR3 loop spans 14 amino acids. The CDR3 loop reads CASSLVLSGETQYF. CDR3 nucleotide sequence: TGTGCTAGCAGCTTAGTATTGAGTGGGGAGACCCAGTACTTC.

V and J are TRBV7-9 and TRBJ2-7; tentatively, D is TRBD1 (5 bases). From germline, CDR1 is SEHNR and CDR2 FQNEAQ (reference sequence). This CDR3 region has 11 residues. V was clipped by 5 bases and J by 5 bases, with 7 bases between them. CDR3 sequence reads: CASSRTHEQYF. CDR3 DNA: TGTGCCAGCAGCCGGACACACGAGCAGTACTTC.

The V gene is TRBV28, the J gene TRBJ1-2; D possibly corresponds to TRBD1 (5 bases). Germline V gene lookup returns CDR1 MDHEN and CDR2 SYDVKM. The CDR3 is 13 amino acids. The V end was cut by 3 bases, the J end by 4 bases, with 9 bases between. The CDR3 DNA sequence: TGTGCCAGCAGTTTGGGGGGTAGCTATGGCTACACCTTC. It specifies CASSLGGSYGYTF.